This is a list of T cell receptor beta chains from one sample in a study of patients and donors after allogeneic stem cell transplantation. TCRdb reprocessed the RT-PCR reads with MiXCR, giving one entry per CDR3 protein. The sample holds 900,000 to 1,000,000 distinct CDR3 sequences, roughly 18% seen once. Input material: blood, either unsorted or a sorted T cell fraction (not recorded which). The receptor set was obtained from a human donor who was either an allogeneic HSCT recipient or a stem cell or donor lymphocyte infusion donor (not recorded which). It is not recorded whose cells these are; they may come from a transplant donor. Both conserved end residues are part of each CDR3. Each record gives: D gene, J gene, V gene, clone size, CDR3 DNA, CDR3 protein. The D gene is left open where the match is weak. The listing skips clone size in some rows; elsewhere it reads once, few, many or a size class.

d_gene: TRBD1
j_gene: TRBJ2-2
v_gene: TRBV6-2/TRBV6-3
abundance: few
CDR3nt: TGTGCCAGCAGCCCCCTGCTGCGGGGACAGGGAGGCACCGGGGAGCTGTTTTTT
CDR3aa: CASSPLLRGQGGTGELFF

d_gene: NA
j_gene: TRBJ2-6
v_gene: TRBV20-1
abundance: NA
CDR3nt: TGCAGTGCCGAAATAGGGGCTGGGGCCAACGTCCTGACTTTC
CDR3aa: CSAEIGAGANVLTF

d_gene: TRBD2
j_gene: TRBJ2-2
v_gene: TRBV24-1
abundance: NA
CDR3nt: TGTGCCACCAGCCCTAGCGGAGCGAACACCGGGGAGCTGTTTTTT
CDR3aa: CATSPSGANTGELFF

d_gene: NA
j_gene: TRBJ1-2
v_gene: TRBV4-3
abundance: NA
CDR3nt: TGCGCCAGCAGCCAGAACCCCGGGGTTTCCTATGGCTACACCTTC
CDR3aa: CASSQNPGVSYGYTF

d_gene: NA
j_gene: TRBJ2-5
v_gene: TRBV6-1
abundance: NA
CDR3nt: TGTGCCAGCAGTACGGACAGATTAGAGACCCAGTACTTC
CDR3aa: CASSTDRLETQYF

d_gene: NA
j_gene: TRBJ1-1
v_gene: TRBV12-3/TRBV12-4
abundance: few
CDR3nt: TGTGCCAGCAGCCGGGACGGCCTTATGAACACTGAAGCTTTCTTT
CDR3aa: CASSRDGLMNTEAFF

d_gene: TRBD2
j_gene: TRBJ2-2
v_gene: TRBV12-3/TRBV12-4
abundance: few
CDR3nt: TGTGCCAGCATTCCCGGGGGGACCGGGGAGCTGTTTTTT
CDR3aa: CASIPGGTGELFF

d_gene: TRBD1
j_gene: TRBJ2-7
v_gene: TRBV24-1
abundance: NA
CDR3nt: TGTGCCACCAGTGACCGAGACAGGGATGGTCTTCCCCCCTACGAGCAGTACTTC
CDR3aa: CATSDRDRDGLPPYEQYF

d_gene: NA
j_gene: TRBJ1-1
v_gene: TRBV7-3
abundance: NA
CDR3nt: TGTGCCAGCAGCCCCGCCCTGGGGGGCACTGAAGCTTTCTTT
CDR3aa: CASSPALGGTEAFF

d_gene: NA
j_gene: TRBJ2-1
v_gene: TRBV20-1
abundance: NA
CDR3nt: TGCAGTGCTAGAGATCTAACTAGGGGCGGGCATGAGCAGTTCTTC
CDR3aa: CSARDLTRGGHEQFF

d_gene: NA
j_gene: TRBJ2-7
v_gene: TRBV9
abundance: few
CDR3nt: TGTGCCAGCAGCGTAAAGGCCGGATCCTACGAGCAGTACTTC
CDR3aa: CASSVKAGSYEQYF

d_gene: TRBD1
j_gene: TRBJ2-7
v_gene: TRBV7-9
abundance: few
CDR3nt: TGTGCCAGCACCTTAACGGGACAGGGGGCCTACGAGCAGTACTTC
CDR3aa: CASTLTGQGAYEQYF

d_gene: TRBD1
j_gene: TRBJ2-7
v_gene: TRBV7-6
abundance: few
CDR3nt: TGTGCCAGCAGCTTAGTAGGGACAGCCGTCTCCTACGAGCAGTACTTC
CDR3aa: CASSLVGTAVSYEQYF

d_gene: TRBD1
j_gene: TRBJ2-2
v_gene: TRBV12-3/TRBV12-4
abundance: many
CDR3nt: TGTGCCAGCAGGCGACAGGGGGCAAAGAACACCGGGGAGCTGTTTTTT
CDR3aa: CASRRQGAKNTGELFF

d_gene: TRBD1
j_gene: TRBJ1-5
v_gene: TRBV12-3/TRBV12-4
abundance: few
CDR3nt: TGTGCCAGCAGTATGACAGGGACTCGTCAGCCCCAGCATTTT
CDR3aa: CASSMTGTRQPQHF

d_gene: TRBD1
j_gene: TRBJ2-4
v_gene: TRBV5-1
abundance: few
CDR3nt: TGCGCCAGCAGCAGGGACAGGGGCAAAAACATTCAGTACTTC
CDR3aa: CASSRDRGKNIQYF

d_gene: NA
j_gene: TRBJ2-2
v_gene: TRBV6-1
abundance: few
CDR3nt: TGTGCCAGCAGTCCCCACGACCCGGGGAGGACCGGGGAGCTGTTTTTT
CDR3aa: CASSPHDPGRTGELFF

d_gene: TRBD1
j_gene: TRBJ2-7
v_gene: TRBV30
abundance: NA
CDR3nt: TGTGCCTGGAGTCGGACAGGGAAGGGGGAGCAGTACTTC
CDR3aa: CAWSRTGKGEQYF

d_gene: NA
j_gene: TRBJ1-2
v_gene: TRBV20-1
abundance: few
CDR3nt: TGCAGTGCTACCCAAACGCACTATGGCTACACCTTC
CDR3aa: CSATQTHYGYTF

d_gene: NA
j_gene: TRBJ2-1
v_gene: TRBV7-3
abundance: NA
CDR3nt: TGTGCCAGCAGCTTAATAGGGCCTCGAACGGGCAATGAGCAGTTCTTC
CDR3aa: CASSLIGPRTGNEQFF

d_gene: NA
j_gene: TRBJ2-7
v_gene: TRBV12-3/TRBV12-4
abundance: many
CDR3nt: TGTGCCAGCACTATCGACTCACGCTCCTACGAGCAGTACTTC
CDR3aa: CASTIDSRSYEQYF

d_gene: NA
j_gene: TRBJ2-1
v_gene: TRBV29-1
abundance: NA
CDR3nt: TGCAGCGTTGAAGGAGAGGGGAATGAGCAGTTCTTC
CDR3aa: CSVEGEGNEQFF

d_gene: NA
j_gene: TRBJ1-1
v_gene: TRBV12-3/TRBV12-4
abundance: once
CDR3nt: TGTGCCAGCAGTTACCGGGACGGAAGCGAAGCTTTCTTT
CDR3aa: CASSYRDGSEAFF

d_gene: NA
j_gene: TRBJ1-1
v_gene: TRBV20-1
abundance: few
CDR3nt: TGCAGTGCTAGAGATGCCCGGGGCTTCACTGAAGCTTTCTTT
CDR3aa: CSARDARGFTEAFF

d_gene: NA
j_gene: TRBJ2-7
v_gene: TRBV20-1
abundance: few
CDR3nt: TGCAGTGCTAACGGGCTAGGCTACGAGCAGTACTTC
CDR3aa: CSANGLGYEQYF